This T cell receptor beta chain was identified in a study of T cell clones after liver transplantation. Background on the study: Three of the eight recipients were HCV-positive; the rest had non-autoimmune, non-viral transplant indications.

Sequencing was performed with immunoSEQ multiplex PCR; in TCRdb, only in-frame clones are kept and a portion is missing. Of about 33,000 clones listed, around 95% are singletons. Germline values: CDR1 MNHNS, CDR2 SASEGT. Between the trimmed V and J ends, which lost 2 bases and 1 base, there was a span of 11 bases. CDR3 size: 15 residues. The sequence came from a human patient who received a liver transplant. Some T cells may be the graft donor's. The rearrangement joins TRBV6-1 to TRBJ1-1, with D possibly TRBD1 on 5 matching bases. Sequenced material: CD8+ T cells from blood, taken 12 months after liver transplant. This CDR3 is CASSESGGPNTEAFF. The CDR3 nucleotides read TGTGCCAGCAGTGAATCGGGGGGTCCGAACACTGAAGCTTTCTTT.